This TCR beta chain was sequenced in a study of CD8 T cells in Susac syndrome. CDR3 length equals 12 residues. V shed 3 bases and J shed 6 bases, with 8 bases lying between them. Germline V gene sequence: CDR1 SGDLS, CDR2 YYNGEE. Reverse transcription of about 0.5 to 1 ug RNA was carried out with random hexamers. TCRdb independently ran MiXCR on the immunoSEQ multiplex PCR reads; one entry per CDR3 protein. The sample comprises some 190,000 distinct CDR3 sequences, 95% of which are singletons, and around 0.1% rests with the top ten. The sequenced material came from CD4+ T cells from PBMCs. This TCR was recovered from a human donor in good health. The chain combines TRBV9 with TRBJ2-3; D is unresolved. The CDR3 sequence: CASSELGDTQYF. The CDR3 DNA follows: TGTGCCAGCAGCGAGTTGGGCGATACGCAGTATTTT.